The clone carrying this T cell receptor (beta chain) was recorded a few times. Its antigen remains unidentified. The data were taken from a study of regulatory T cells in long-lasting Graves disease. For the study at large: Positive TSH receptor antibodies alongside over 5 years of antithyroid drugs were what marked Graves' disease as persistent. Study-wide points: With a small sample size, accuracy may have been reduced. Patients with persistent disease showed a bias toward TRBV28, TRBJ1-2 and TRBJ2-5.

CDR3 length: 13 amino acids. V shed 6 bases and J shed 1 base, with 9 bases lying between them. From germline, CDR1 is ENHRY and CDR2 SYGVKD. Sample time point: persistent/refractory GD, antithyroid drugs over 5 years with positive TRAb. RNA isolated from PBMCs was used to make the TCR library. Investigators report Graves' disease was diagnosed under American Thyroid Association guidelines. Both iRepertoire HTBI primers and Arm-PCR of CDR3 regions were used to build the TCR beta libraries. TCRdb re-derived calls from the multiplex PCR reads in MiXCR, one entry per CDR3 protein. This table has a few hundred thousand distinct CDR3 sequences, roughly 21% appearing once.

This sequence joins TRBV10-3 and TRBJ1-1; D unclear. Sequenced material: peripheral blood mononuclear cells (PBMCs), taken when the disease was refractory, from a patient treated with antithyroid drugs. The TCR comes from a female donor with Graves disease. CDR3 amino acids: CAIRYTTNTEAFF. CDR3 DNA: TGTGCCATCAGATACACAACGAACACTGAAGCTTTCTTT.